This TCR beta chain was obtained from a study of identical twins. V shed 5 bases and J 1 base; nucleotides not matched to a gene: 3. The CDR3 is 14 amino acids. TCRdb re-called the 5' RACE reads with MiXCR, one entry per CDR3 protein. The sample shows about 550,000 distinct CDR3 sequences, 20% to 25% of them seen only once. This clonotype has ten or more counts. Its antigen is as yet unknown. Findings of the study overall: Within monozygotic twins, out-of-frame TCR alpha sharing was underestimated by the models.

All of the donors were Caucasians in good health. The sample was also reused in another study, on yellow fever vaccine responses in identical twins.

What was sequenced was CD4+ T cells sorted from blood. The gene calls are TRBV12-3 or TRBV12-4 and TRBJ1-2; 8 bases match TRBD1. This sequence originates from a young woman in good health. The CDR3 loop is CASSRQGFNYGYTF. CDR3 sequence (DNA): TGTGCCAGCAGTCGACAGGGGTTTAACTATGGCTACACCTTC.